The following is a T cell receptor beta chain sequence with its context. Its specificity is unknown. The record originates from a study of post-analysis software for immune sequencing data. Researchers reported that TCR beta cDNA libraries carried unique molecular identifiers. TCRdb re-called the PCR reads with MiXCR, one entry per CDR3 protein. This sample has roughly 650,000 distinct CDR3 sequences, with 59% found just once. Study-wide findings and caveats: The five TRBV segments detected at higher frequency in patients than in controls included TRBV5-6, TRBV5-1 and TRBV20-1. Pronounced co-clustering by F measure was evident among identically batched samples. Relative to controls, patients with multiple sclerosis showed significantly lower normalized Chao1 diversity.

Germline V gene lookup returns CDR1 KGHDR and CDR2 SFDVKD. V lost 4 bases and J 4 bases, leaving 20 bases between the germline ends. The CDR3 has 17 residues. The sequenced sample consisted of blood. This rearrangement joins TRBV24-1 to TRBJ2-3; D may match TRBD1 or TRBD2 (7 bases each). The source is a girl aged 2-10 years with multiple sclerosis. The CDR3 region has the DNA TGTGCCACCAGTGACTCGGGGAGGGGGCAATGGGCAGATACGCAGTATTTT. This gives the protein CATSDSGRGQWADTQYF.